The 23 T cell receptor beta chains presented below share a single source sample, sequenced in a study of metastatic and nonmetastatic thyroid tumors. From the PCR reads, TCRdb re-called clones with MiXCR. The table includes 15,000 to 20,000 clones, roughly 30% detected once. Before thyroid surgery, none of the patients had received any treatment. The sequenced material came from tumor tissue. The receptors were gathered from a female donor with papillary thyroid cancer or a benign thyroid nodule (not recorded which). Some clones in this sample may be carry-over from other donors' samples.

This clone came up many times. Distinct nucleotide sequences in the sample also encode this CDR3. This chain links TRBV6-5 with TRBJ2-7; D is unclear. CDR1 and CDR2 (germline): MNHEY, SVGAGI. CDR3 length: 13 amino acids. Deletions cut 3 bases from V and 3 bases from J, with 9 bases between. This chain's CDR3 is CASSYQENYEQYF. The CDR3 DNA is TGTGCCAGCAGTTATCAGGAGAACTACGAGCAGTACTTC.

This chain uses TRBV20-1 with TRBJ1-2, with D unclear. Germline V lookup: CDR1 DFQATT, CDR2 SNEGSKA (reference sequence). V lost 5 bases and J lost 8, with 15 bases in between. The CDR3 totals 12 residues. The CDR3 is CSASLPNWGYTF. DNA for the CDR3: TGCAGTGCTTCCCTGCCCAACTGGGGCTACACCTTC.

The chain links TRBV20-1 to TRBJ2-5; possibly TRBD1 for D (6 bases). The CDR3 totals 14 residues. V lost 6 bases, J lost 5 bases, and 19 bases lay in between. Germline V CDR1 and CDR2: DFQATT, SNEGSKA (reference sequence). As DNA, the CDR3 is TGCAGTGCCAGATCTACAGGGCGAGGCGAGACCCAGTACTTC. This sequence encodes CSARSTGRGETQYF.

This clone counts as medium-sized. The V gene is TRBV4-1, the J gene TRBJ1-4; D gene uncertain. The CDR3 is 13 residues long. Germline lookup yields CDR1 MGHRA and CDR2 YSYEKL. V was trimmed by 4 bases and J by 4 bases, leaving 7 bases between them. CDR3 DNA: TGCGCCAGCAGCCCGGAGGATAATGAAAAACTGTTTTTT. Translated: CASSPEDNEKLFF.

This clone was recorded at least ten times. This chain uses TRBV6-1 with TRBJ1-4; D not certain. Germline V lookup: CDR1 MNHNS, CDR2 SASEGT. The CDR3 covers 15 residues. The V gene lost 6 bases and the J gene lost 0 bases, with 11 bases spanning the gap. CDR3 sequence reads: CASRVRRATNEKLFF. The CDR3, as DNA: TGTGCCAGCAGGGTACGGAGGGCAACTAATGAAAAACTGTTTTTT.

This rearrangement joins TRBV11-1 to TRBJ2-1; D gene ambiguous. Per the germline V gene, CDR1 is SGHAT and CDR2 is FQDESV (reference sequence). Trimming took off 1 base at V and 6 bases at J, with 13 bases between the two ends. There are 15 residues in the CDR3. CDR3 sequence (DNA): TGTGCCAGCAGCTTAGGCCGTCTAAGTTTCAATGAGCAGTTCTTC. Protein: CASSLGRLSFNEQFF.

This clone is deemed medium-sized. This chain joins TRBV7-3 and TRBJ2-2; 7 nucleotides line up with TRBD2. CDR3 length: 17 residues. J lost 2 bases, V lost 5 bases, and 11 bases had no gene match. CDR1 is SGHTA and CDR2 is FQGTGA in the germline V gene. The CDR3 protein is CASSARGVGSNTGELFF. CDR3 DNA sequence: TGTGCCAGCAGCGCACGGGGGGTCGGCAGCAACACCGGGGAGCTGTTTTTT.

The rearrangement links TRBV6-1 to TRBJ2-7, with D unclear. This CDR3 has 15 amino acids. Trimming took off 10 bases at V and 3 bases at J, with 22 bases between the two ends. The germline CDR1 and CDR2 sequences are MNHNS and SASEGT. CDR3 bases: TGTGCCATCAGAGCGACAACTCTCGGGTACTACGAGCAGTACTTC. It yields the protein CAIRATTLGYYEQYF.

This clone rates as medium-sized. CDR3 amino acids: CSASQQAEAFF. The DNA of the CDR3 is TGCAGTGCTTCTCAACAGGCTGAAGCTTTCTTT. This chain joins TRBV20-1 and TRBJ1-1; the D gene is possibly TRBD1 (5 bases). The CDR3 contains 11 residues. Trimming took off 5 bases at V and 6 bases at J, with 10 bases between the two ends. The V gene's germline CDR1 is DFQATT and CDR2 SNEGSKA (reference sequence).

This chain joins TRBV5-1 and TRBJ2-3; D perhaps matches TRBD1 (5 bases). V gave up 4 bases and J gave up 2 bases, with 11 bases separating them. Germline lookup yields CDR1 SGHRS and CDR2 YFSETQ. CDR3 length: 14 residues. In nucleotides, the CDR3 is TGCGCCAGCAGCCAAGGGGAAATCACAGATACGCAGTATTTT. Translating gives CASSQGEITDTQYF.

This clone was observed a few times. V usage is TRBV18 and J usage is TRBJ2-3, with 12 bases lining up with TRBD1. The CDR3 runs 16 residues. Germline V gene sequence: CDR1 KGHSH, CDR2 LQKENI. Trimming at V came to 3 bases and at J to 5 bases, leaving 6 bases not matched to a gene. This CDR3 reads CASSPPGQGAEDTQYF. The CDR3 coding sequence is TGTGCCAGCTCACCTCCGGGACAGGGGGCGGAAGATACGCAGTATTTT.

The chain couples TRBV28 to TRBJ2-3; no clear D. V was pared by 5 bases and J by 5 bases, with 23 bases between. Germline CDR1 is MDHEN and CDR2 is SYDVKM. The CDR3 covers 17 residues. In DNA, the CDR3 is TGTGCCAGCAGTCCGTTGGGCCTACCTCTGGTGGTAGATACGCAGTATTTT. It encodes CASSPLGLPLVVDTQYF.

By share, this clone counts as medium-sized. This rearrangement joins TRBV20-1 to TRBJ2-3; TRBD2 agrees at 14 bases. V trimming: 6 bases; J trimming: 7 bases; junction bases outside the gene matches: 6. The CDR3 loop spans 14 amino acids. Germline V gives CDR1 DFQATT, CDR2 SNEGSKA (reference sequence). CDR3 bases: TGCAGTGCACCGACTAGCGGGGGGGCGAATACGCAGTATTTT. It translates to CSAPTSGGANTQYF.

This sequence joins TRBV6-1 and TRBJ1-1, with D tentatively TRBD1 (6 bases). Per the germline V gene, CDR1 is MNHNS and CDR2 is SASEGT. The CDR3 covers 12 residues. V dropped 6 bases and J dropped 11 bases, with 16 bases sitting between them. CDR3 bases: TGTGCCAGCAGCCCACAGGGTTTGGGTGCTTTCTTT. It specifies CASSPQGLGAFF.

The V and J genes are TRBV30 and TRBJ2-7; 9 bases match TRBD1. Looked up from germline, CDR1 is GTSNPN and CDR2 is SVGIG (reference sequence). The junction had 5 bases not matched to a gene; V was cut back by 1 base and J by 10 bases. The CDR3 has 12 residues. CDR3 residues: CAWSGTGEEQYF. In DNA form, the CDR3 reads TGTGCCTGGAGTGGGACAGGGGAGGAACAGTACTTC.

V usage is TRBV12-3 or TRBV12-4 and J usage is TRBJ2-7; D may be TRBD2 (5 bases). With 3 bases removed from V and 5 bases from J, the gap between germline ends came to 11 bases. The CDR3 runs 13 residues. The CDR3 region is CASSLGGGHEQYF. The CDR3 bases are TGTGCCAGCAGTTTGGGTGGAGGCCACGAGCAGTACTTC.

Sample share makes this clone medium-sized (0.01 to 0.1%). The chain links TRBV20-1 to TRBJ1-1; possibly TRBD1 for D (5 bases). CDR1 and CDR2 from the germline V gene are DFQATT and SNEGSKA (reference sequence). Trimming shortened V by 6 bases and J by 0 bases, and 11 bases separated the two germline ends. The CDR3 has 13 amino acids. The CDR3 loop reads CSARQTMNTEAFF. In DNA, the CDR3 is TGCAGTGCGCGACAGACCATGAACACTGAAGCTTTCTTT.

The chain couples TRBV6-1 to TRBJ1-5, with D possibly being TRBD1 (6 bases). The CDR3 loop spans 14 amino acids. The V end lost 5 bases, the J end lost 3 bases, and 11 bases lay between the germline ends. The V gene's germline CDR1 is MNHNS and CDR2 SASEGT. The CDR3: CASSTGDNNQPQHF. The CDR3 DNA sequence: TGTGCCAGCAGTACGGGGGACAACAATCAGCCCCAGCATTTT.

The chain recombines TRBV20-1 with TRBJ1-6; D perhaps matches TRBD1 (5 bases). Germline V gives CDR1 DFQATT, CDR2 SNEGSKA (reference sequence). The V gene lost 6 bases and the J gene lost 6 bases, with 15 bases spanning the gap. The CDR3 totals 14 residues. CDR3 bases: TGCAGTGCGCCCCCCGGGGCGGGTAATTCACCCCTCCACTTT. Protein product: CSAPPGAGNSPLHF.

This clone came up many times. A much more abundant neighbour one base away suggests this may be a read error. The chain recombines TRBV5-1 with TRBJ2-1; TRBD1 is a possible D gene (5 bases). The germline V gene encodes CDR1 SGHRS and CDR2 YFSETQ. The CDR3 is 13 amino acids. CDR3: CASSSDSYNEQLF. CDR3 nucleotide sequence: TGCGCCAGCAGCTCCGACAGTTACAATGAGCAGCTCTTC.

This clone has ten or more counts. This rearrangement joins TRBV28 to TRBJ1-1, with D tentatively TRBD1 (6 bases). V was cut by 6 bases and J by 4 bases, with 15 bases left in between. Germline V gene data show CDR1 as MDHEN and CDR2 as SYDVKM. The CDR3 sequence is 14 residues long. The CDR3 DNA sequence: TGTGCCAGCAGCTCGACAGGAAGGGGCACTGAAGCTTTCTTT. Translating it yields CASSSTGRGTEAFF.

Only a few counts were recorded for this clone. The V call is TRBV2, the J call TRBJ2-7; D unclear. V was pared by 7 bases and J by 0 bases, with 7 bases between. The CDR3 is made up of 12 amino acids. The germline gives CDR1 SNHLY, CDR2 FYNNEI. CDR3: CASTAGSYEQYF. CDR3 nucleotide sequence: TGTGCCAGCACCGCCGGCTCCTACGAGCAGTACTTC.

On this clone itself: At one boundary the junction diverges from the germline segment, which might be a read error. This chain connects TRBV5-1 to TRBJ2-2, with a tentative D call TRBD1 (6 bases). This CDR3 region has 15 residues. Germline V gives CDR1 SGHRS, CDR2 YFSETQ. The CDR3 protein is CASRISTGGTGVLFF. The CDR3 DNA reads as TGCGCCAGCCGAATATCGACTGGGGGCACCGGGGTGCTGTTTTTT.